The present T cell receptor (beta chain) was sequenced within a study of Ad26.COV2.S vaccination and SARS-CoV-2 variants. Study context: The vaccine Ad26.COV2.S was put into the muscle once, or twice with 56 days between. Findings of the study overall: Assessments of TCR breadth and depth may have underestimated the total T cell responses.

Regarding treatment: 15 to 20 received Ad26.COV2.S at low or high dose, single or two shots; 5 received placebo; per-sample allocation not given. Repertoires come from day 63 after the first vaccine or placebo injection. Boston hosted the donor, who was an adult aged 18-55 years. Germline V lookup: CDR1 SGHTA, CDR2 FQGTGA. V shed 3 bases and J 4 bases; nucleotides not matched to a gene: 10. The CDR3 is made up of 17 amino acids. Comment on this clone: The antigen is not known.

TCRdb's copy holds only in-frame clones and misses some; the assay was immunoSEQ multiplex PCR. The sample comprises 300,000 to 350,000 clones, approximately 87% of which are singletons, and 4.5% to 7% rests with the top ten. The rearrangement links TRBV7-3 to TRBJ2-2, with TRBD1 identical over 8 bases. Specimen: peripheral blood, collected in a trial of Ad26.COV2.S vaccine versus placebo. This clonotype was obtained from a person between 18 and 59 years old who received the Ad26.COV2.S COVID-19 vaccine or a placebo. In nucleotides, the CDR3 is TGTGCCAGCAGCTTGGCAGGGGGCGGTGTAGGCACCGGGGAGCTGTTTTTT. This sequence encodes CASSLAGGGVGTGELFF.